The 24 T cell receptor beta chains below come from one sample, sequenced in a study of identical twins. Via MiXCR, TCRdb re-called the 5' RACE reads, giving one row per CDR3 protein. The sample yields some 570,000 distinct CDR3 sequences, about a fifth seen once. This sample was shared with a second study, whose subject was yellow fever vaccine responses in identical twins.

Sequencing input: CD4+ T cells sorted from blood. The source is a young woman in good health.

This clonotype was counted a few times. The chain has TRBV15 and TRBJ2-1; D remains ambiguous. Germline assignment: CDR1 LNHNV and CDR2 YYDKDF (reference sequence). CDR3 length equals 12 residues. Trimming removed 0 bases from V and 9 bases from J, with 6 bases in between. The chain's CDR3 is CATSRDIREQFF. For the CDR3, the DNA is TGTGCCACCAGCAGAGATATTCGTGAGCAGTTCTTC.

The rearrangement joins TRBV24-1 to TRBJ2-3; D uncertain. Germline V gene lookup returns CDR1 KGHDR and CDR2 SFDVKD. V shed 5 bases and J shed 2 bases, with 10 bases lying between them. The CDR3 runs 14 residues. In DNA form, the CDR3 reads TGTGCCACCAGTGGGTATATAAACACAGATACGCAGTATTTT. Its protein is CATSGYINTDTQYF.

This clonotype has only a few counts. This chain connects TRBV6-2 or TRBV6-3 to TRBJ2-1; 8 bases fit TRBD2. The length of the CDR3 is 16 residues. In germline, CDR1 is MNHEY, CDR2 SVGEGT. V trimming: 5 bases; J trimming: 1 base; junction bases outside the gene matches: 7. The CDR3 bases are TGTGCCAGCAGTCCCGGGATAGCGGGGTCCTACAATGAGCAGTTCTTC. Protein sequence: CASSPGIAGSYNEQFF.

This clonotype has a handful of counts. This chain links TRBV3-1 with TRBJ2-7, with D possibly matching TRBD2 (6 bases). Germline assignment: CDR1 LGHDT and CDR2 YNNKEL (reference sequence). This CDR3 is built from 14 residues. V was trimmed by 4 bases and J by 4 bases, leaving 14 bases between them. The CDR3: CASSPLTGTYEQYF. For the CDR3, the DNA is TGTGCCAGCAGCCCCCTTACGGGGACTTACGAGCAGTACTTC.

The V call is TRBV27, the J call TRBJ2-1; 8 nucleotides align to TRBD2. Germline loops: CDR1 MNHEY, CDR2 SMNVEV (reference sequence). J was trimmed by 3 bases and V by 5 bases; bases with no gene match: 9. There are 16 residues in the CDR3. The CDR3 bases are TGTGCCAGCAGTCCTAGAATAGCGGGGAGCTACAATGAGCAGTTCTTC. This sequence encodes CASSPRIAGSYNEQFF.

The chain recombines TRBV9 with TRBJ2-7; maybe TRBD1 (5 bases). There are 15 residues in the CDR3. Germline CDR1 is SGDLS and CDR2 is YYNGEE. V dropped 0 bases and J dropped 3 bases, with 13 bases sitting between them. The CDR3 loop reads CASSVVATGHYEQYF. CDR3 sequence (DNA): TGTGCCAGCAGCGTAGTGGCTACTGGACACTACGAGCAGTACTTC.

CDR3 loop: CASSQDGPLHF. As DNA, the CDR3 is TGTGCCAGCAGCCAAGATGGACCCCTCCACTTT. The rearrangement uses TRBV14 and TRBJ1-6; D is undetermined. The CDR3 is 11 residues long. Per the germline V gene, CDR1 is SGHDN and CDR2 is FVKESK. V lost 0 bases and J 12 bases, leaving 3 bases between the germline ends.

V usage is TRBV21-1 and J usage is TRBJ2-3; the D call TRBD2 from the table was never checked on the DNA. TRBV21-1 is designated a pseudogene. The CDR3 is made up of 16 amino acids. The CDR3 DNA sequence: TGTGCCAGCAGCAAATTCCATCCCGGGACTAATGATACGCAGTATTTT. Protein product: CASSKFHPGTNDTQYF.

Comment on this clonotype: A junction end diverges from the germline sequence, so it may reflect a read error. The chain links TRBV10-3 to TRBJ2-1; D perhaps matches TRBD2 (6 bases). The CDR3 runs to 13 residues. Germline-derived CDR1 and CDR2 are ENHRY and SYGVKD. The CDR3 loop is CAISWDSDNEQFF. The CDR3, as DNA: TGTGCCATCAGTTGGGACTCCGACAATGAGCAGTTCTTC.

The rearrangement links TRBV6-1 to TRBJ2-1; TRBD2 aligns across 8 bases. The CDR3 extends over 16 amino acids. Germline V gene sequence: CDR1 MNHNS, CDR2 SASEGT. The J segment lost 4 bases and the V segment lost 2 bases, leaving 7 bases of the junction unmatched. As DNA, the CDR3 is TGTGCCAGCAGTGAACCCGCATTAGCGGGGTACAATGAGCAGTTCTTC. Protein product: CASSEPALAGYNEQFF.

This clonotype showed up just a few times. The V and J genes are TRBV29-1 and TRBJ1-4; the match to TRBD1 covers 9 bases. Germline trimming cut 3 bases from V and 11 bases from J; bases unmatched to any gene: 10. The CDR3 runs to 14 residues. Per germline, CDR1 SQVTM and CDR2 ANQGSEA. The CDR3 DNA follows: TGCAGCGTTGACGCTGGGACAGGGTTGGGTAAACTGTTTTTT. It encodes CSVDAGTGLGKLFF.

This clonotype came up once. The chain couples TRBV29-1 to TRBJ2-1; 8 bases agree with TRBD2. The junction had 2 bases not matched to a gene; V was cut back by 2 bases and J by 8 bases. The CDR3 length is 12 residues. CDR1 and CDR2 (germline): SQVTM, ANQGSEA. CDR3: CSVERLAYEQFF. DNA of the CDR3: TGCAGCGTTGAACGACTAGCGTATGAGCAGTTCTTC.

This chain uses TRBV5-1 with TRBJ2-2; unclear D gene. CDR3 length equals 15 residues. V was shortened by 0 bases and J by 4 bases, with 10 bases between the two germline ends. The germline CDR1 and CDR2 sequences are SGHRS and YFSETQ. This CDR3 is CASSLVQTFTGELFF. In DNA, the CDR3 is TGCGCCAGCAGCTTGGTTCAGACTTTCACCGGGGAGCTGTTTTTT.

This chain links TRBV24-1 with TRBJ2-1, with a possible D match to TRBD2 (5 bases). The CDR3 totals 11 residues. V was shortened by 12 bases and J by 7 bases, with 12 bases between the two germline ends. Germline V CDR1 and CDR2: KGHDR, SFDVKD. The CDR3 reads CAPPSINEQFF. The CDR3 coding sequence is TGTGCCCCACCTAGCATTAATGAGCAGTTCTTC.

This clonotype was observed a few times. This sequence joins TRBV6-5 and TRBJ2-1; 7 nucleotides agree with TRBD1. In germline, CDR1 is MNHEY, CDR2 SVGAGI. This CDR3 contains 18 residues. After removal of 0 bases from V and 9 bases from J, the junction contained 17 bases not matched to a gene. The CDR3 DNA sequence: TGTGCCAGCAGTTACTCGGCTACAGGGGCCGGCCAATCACGTGAGCAGTTCTTC. It codes for CASSYSATGAGQSREQFF.

V is TRBV20-1 and J is TRBJ2-2; 10 bases align to TRBD2. V dropped 2 bases and J dropped 4; count of bases not matched to a gene: 4. The germline CDR1 and CDR2 sequences are DFQATT and SNEGSKA (reference sequence). The CDR3 sequence is 15 residues long. Here the CDR3 reads CSARPSGRPTGELFF. For the CDR3, the DNA is TGCAGTGCTAGACCTAGCGGGAGACCCACCGGGGAGCTGTTTTTT.

This sequence joins TRBV5-1 and TRBJ2-3; D unresolved. Per germline, CDR1 SGHRS and CDR2 YFSETQ. CDR3 size: 15 residues. The V end was cut by 2 bases, the J end by 3 bases, with 13 bases between. The CDR3 reads CASSFGSANTDTQYF. The CDR3 DNA is TGCGCCAGCAGCTTTGGCAGCGCAAATACAGATACGCAGTATTTT.

The genes are TRBV7-2 and TRBJ1-5; D unresolved. Trimming removed 6 bases from V and 1 base from J, with 13 bases in between. The CDR3 totals 15 residues. The germline CDR1 and CDR2 sequences are SGHTA and FQGNSA. As DNA, the CDR3 is TGTGCCAGCAGTTGGGCCGCGGGGAGCAATCAGCCCCAGCATTTT. Translation: CASSWAAGSNQPQHF. Together with reference TRBV7-2 and TRBJ1-5, the CDR3 gives the full variable domain: GAGVSQSPSNKVTEKGKDVELRCDPISGHTALYWYRQSLGQGLEFLIYFQGNSAPDKSGLPSDRFSAERTGGSVSTLTIQRTQQEDSAVYLCASSWAAGSNQPQHFGDGTRLSIL.

This clonotype was found a few times. The chain joins TRBV9 to TRBJ2-2, with D unresolved. This CDR3 is 15 amino acids long. The V and J ends lost 0 bases and 4 bases respectively, with 10 bases between them. Germline CDR1 is SGDLS and CDR2 is YYNGEE. DNA of the CDR3: TGTGCCAGCAGCGTAGCCCAGGCGATCACCGGGGAGCTGTTTTTT. Translation gives CASSVAQAITGELFF. The full variable domain, its missing parts supplied by reference TRBV9 and TRBJ2-2, is DSGVTQTPKHLITATGQRVTLRCSPRSGDLSVYWYQQSLDQGLQFLIQYYNGEERAKGNILERFSAQQFPDLHSELNLSSLELGDSALYFCASSVAQAITGELFFGEGSRLTVL.

J is TRBJ1-5 and V is TRBV9; TRBD1 matches at 7 bases. This CDR3 has 15 amino acids. CDR1 and CDR2 (germline): SGDLS, YYNGEE. With V trimmed by 0 bases and J by 4 bases, 4 bases remained unmatched. The CDR3 here is CASSVGHRGNQPQHF. CDR3 sequence (DNA): TGTGCCAGCAGCGTAGGACACAGGGGAAATCAGCCCCAGCATTTT.

Only a few counts were recorded for this clonotype. CDR3: CASRGSTYNTEAFF. CDR3 in DNA: TGTGCCAGCAGAGGCTCCACCTACAACACTGAAGCTTTCTTT. This chain joins TRBV6-1 and TRBJ1-1; no clear D. Germline V CDR1 and CDR2: MNHNS, SASEGT. This CDR3 has 14 amino acids. V lost 6 bases and J lost 2, with 13 bases in between.

The J gene is TRBJ2-1, the V gene TRBV3-1; D perhaps matches TRBD2 (5 bases). Per the germline V gene, CDR1 is LGHDT and CDR2 is YNNKEL (reference sequence). V lost 1 base and J lost 8, with 12 bases in between. CDR3 length: 14 residues. Here the CDR3 DNA reads TGTGCCAGCAGCCAAGGTGTGGGAGCCCATGAGCAGTTCTTC. This codes for CASSQGVGAHEQFF.

This clonotype came up a few times. CDR3 in DNA: TGTGCCACCCTCAGGCAGGAGGTTGGGGAGCTGTTTTTT. It translates to CATLRQEVGELFF. The rearrangement joins TRBV7-6 to TRBJ2-2; TRBD2 might be the D (5 bases). The CDR3 is 13 amino acids. Germline V gene lookup returns CDR1 SGHVS and CDR2 FNYEAQ. V lost 10 bases and J 8 bases, leaving 17 bases between the germline ends. Full variable domain (missing parts from reference TRBV7-6 and TRBJ2-2): GAGVSQSPRYKVTKRGQDVALRCDPISGHVSLYWYRQALGQGPEFLTYFNYEAQQDKSGLPNDRFSAERPEGSISTLTIQRTEQRDSAMYRCATLRQEVGELFFGEGSRLTVL.

V gene TRBV9 combines with J gene TRBJ2-7, with TRBD2 matching 11 bases. In germline, CDR1 is SGDLS, CDR2 YYNGEE. This CDR3 is built from 15 residues. With V trimmed by 4 bases and J by 5 bases, 8 bases remained unmatched. CDR3 in DNA: TGTGCCAGCAGCCCCGGACTAGCGGGCTACCACGAGCAGTACTTC. Translated: CASSPGLAGYHEQYF.